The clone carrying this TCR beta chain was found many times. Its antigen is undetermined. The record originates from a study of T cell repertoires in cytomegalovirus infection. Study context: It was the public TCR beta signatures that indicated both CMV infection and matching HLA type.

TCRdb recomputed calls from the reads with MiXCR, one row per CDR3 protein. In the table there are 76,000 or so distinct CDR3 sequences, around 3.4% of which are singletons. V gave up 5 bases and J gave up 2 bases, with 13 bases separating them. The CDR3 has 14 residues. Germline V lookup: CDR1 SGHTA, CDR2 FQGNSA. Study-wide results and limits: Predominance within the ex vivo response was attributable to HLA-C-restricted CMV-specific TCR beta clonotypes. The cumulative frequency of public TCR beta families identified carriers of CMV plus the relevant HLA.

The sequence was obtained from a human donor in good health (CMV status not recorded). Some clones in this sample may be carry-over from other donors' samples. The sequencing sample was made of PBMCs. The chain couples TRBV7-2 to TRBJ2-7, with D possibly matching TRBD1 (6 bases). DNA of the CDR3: TGTGCCAGCAGCCCTGGGGGCACAACCTACGAGCAGTACTTC. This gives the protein CASSPGGTTYEQYF.